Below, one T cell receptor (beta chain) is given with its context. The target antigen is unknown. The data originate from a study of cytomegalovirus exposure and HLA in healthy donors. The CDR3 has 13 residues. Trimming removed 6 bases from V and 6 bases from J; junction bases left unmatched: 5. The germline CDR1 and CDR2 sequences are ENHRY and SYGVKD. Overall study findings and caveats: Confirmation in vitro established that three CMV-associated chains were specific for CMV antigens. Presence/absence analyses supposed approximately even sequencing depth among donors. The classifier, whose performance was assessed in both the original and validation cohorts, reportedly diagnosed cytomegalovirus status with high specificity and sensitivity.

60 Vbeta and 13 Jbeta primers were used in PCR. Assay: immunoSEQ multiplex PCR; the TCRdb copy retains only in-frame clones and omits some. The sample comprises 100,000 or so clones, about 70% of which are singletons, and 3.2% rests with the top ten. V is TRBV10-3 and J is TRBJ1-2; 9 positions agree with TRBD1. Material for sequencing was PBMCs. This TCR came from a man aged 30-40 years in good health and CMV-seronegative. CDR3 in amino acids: CAIRLQGANGYTF. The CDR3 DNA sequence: TGTGCCATCAGACTACAGGGGGCAAATGGCTACACCTTC.